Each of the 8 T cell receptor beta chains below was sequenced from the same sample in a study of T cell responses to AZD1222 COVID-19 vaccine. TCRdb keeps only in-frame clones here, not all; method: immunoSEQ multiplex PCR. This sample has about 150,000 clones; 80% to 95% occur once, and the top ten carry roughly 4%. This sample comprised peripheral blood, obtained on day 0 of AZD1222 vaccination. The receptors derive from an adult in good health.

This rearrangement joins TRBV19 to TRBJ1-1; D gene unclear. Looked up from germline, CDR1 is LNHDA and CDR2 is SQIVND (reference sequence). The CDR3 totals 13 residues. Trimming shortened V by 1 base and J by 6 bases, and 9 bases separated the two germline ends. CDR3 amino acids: CASSIAGSAEAFF. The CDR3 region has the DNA TGTGCCAGTAGTATAGCGGGCTCGGCTGAAGCTTTCTTT.

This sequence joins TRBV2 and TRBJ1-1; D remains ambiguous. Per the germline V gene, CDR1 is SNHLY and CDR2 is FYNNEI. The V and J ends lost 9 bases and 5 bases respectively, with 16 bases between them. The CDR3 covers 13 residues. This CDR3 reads CARALFRGTEAFF. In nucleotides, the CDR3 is TGTGCCAGAGCCCTTTTTCGCGGAACTGAAGCTTTCTTT. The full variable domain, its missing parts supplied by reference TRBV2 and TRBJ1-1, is EPEVTQTPSHQVTQMGQEVILRCVPISNHLYFYWYRQILGQKVEFLVSFYNNEISEKSEIFDDQFSVERPDGSNFTLKIRSTKLEDSAMYFCARALFRGTEAFFGQGTRLTVV.

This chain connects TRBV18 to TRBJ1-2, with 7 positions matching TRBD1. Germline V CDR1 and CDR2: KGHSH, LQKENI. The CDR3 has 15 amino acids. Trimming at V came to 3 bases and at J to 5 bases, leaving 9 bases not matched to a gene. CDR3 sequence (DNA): TGTGCCAGCTCACCTCTACAGGGGCAGGCTTATGGCTACACCTTC. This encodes CASSPLQGQAYGYTF.

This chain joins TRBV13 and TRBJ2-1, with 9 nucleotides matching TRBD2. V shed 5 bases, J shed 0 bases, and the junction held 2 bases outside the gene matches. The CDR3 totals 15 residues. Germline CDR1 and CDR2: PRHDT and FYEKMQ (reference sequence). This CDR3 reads CASSISGSSYNEQFF. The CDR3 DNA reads TGTGCCAGCAGCATTAGCGGGAGCTCCTACAATGAGCAGTTCTTC.

The CDR3 reads CASSLTRLADTQYF. CDR3 coding DNA: TGTGCCAGCAGCCTTACCAGATTGGCAGATACGCAGTATTTT. The chain recombines TRBV9 with TRBJ2-3, with D unclear. V lost 4 bases and J lost 4, with 13 bases in between. Germline V gene sequence: CDR1 SGDLS, CDR2 YYNGEE. CDR3 length equals 14 residues.

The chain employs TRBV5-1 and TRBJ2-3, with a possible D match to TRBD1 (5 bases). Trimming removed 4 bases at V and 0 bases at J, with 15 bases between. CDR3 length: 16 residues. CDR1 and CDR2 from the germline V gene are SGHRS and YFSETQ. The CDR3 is CASSLGHKASTDTQYF. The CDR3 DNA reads TGCGCCAGCAGCCTCGGACACAAAGCTAGCACAGATACGCAGTATTTT. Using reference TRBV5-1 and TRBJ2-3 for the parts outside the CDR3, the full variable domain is KAGVTQTPRYLIKTRGQQVTLSCSPISGHRSVSWYQQTPGQGLQFLFEYFSETQRNKGNFPGRFSGRQFSNSRSEMNVSTLELGDSALYLCASSLGHKASTDTQYFGPGTRLTVL.

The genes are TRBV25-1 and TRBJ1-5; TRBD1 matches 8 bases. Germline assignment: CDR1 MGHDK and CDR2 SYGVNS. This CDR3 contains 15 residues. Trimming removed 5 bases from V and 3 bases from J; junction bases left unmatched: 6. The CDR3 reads CASSLTGAPNQPQHF. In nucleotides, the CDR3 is TGTGCCAGCAGTCTGACAGGGGCCCCCAATCAGCCCCAGCATTTT.

CDR3 loop: CASSLLAAEGVGETQYF. The CDR3 coding sequence is TGTGCCAGCTCACTACTAGCGGCTGAGGGAGTGGGAGAGACCCAGTACTTC. The chain couples TRBV18 to TRBJ2-5, with TRBD2 matching 8 bases. V gave up 4 bases and J gave up 4 bases; unmatched junction bases: 14. The CDR3 has 17 amino acids. CDR1 and CDR2 from the germline V gene are KGHSH and LQKENI. Supplemented by reference TRBV18 and TRBJ2-5, the full variable domain reads NAGVMQNPRHLVRRRGQEARLRCSPMKGHSHVYWYRQLPEEGLKFMVYLQKENIIDESGMPKERFSAEFPKEGPSILRIQQVVRGDSAAYFCASSLLAAEGVGETQYFGPGTRLLVL.